This TCR beta chain is from a study of T cells after yellow fever vaccination. In its sample, this clonotype was seen many times. MiXCR, run by TCRdb on the 5' RACE reads, gives a single entry per CDR3 protein. The sample yields some 63,000 distinct CDR3 sequences, approximately 7.4% seen once. CDR1 is MNHEY, CDR2 SMNVEV, per germline (reference sequence). Trimming removed 0 bases from V and 0 bases from J, with 12 bases in between. The CDR3 totals 17 residues. The sample consisted of CD8+ T cells sorted from PBMCs, taken 15 days after the yellow fever booster vaccination. The chain couples TRBV27 to TRBJ1-5; no clear D gene. The source is a man aged 25 to 40 who received the YFV17D yellow fever vaccine. The CDR3 DNA sequence: TGTGCCAGCAGTTTATCGTCCGTACATCTTAGCAATCAGCCCCAGCATTTT. Encoded protein: CASSLSSVHLSNQPQHF.